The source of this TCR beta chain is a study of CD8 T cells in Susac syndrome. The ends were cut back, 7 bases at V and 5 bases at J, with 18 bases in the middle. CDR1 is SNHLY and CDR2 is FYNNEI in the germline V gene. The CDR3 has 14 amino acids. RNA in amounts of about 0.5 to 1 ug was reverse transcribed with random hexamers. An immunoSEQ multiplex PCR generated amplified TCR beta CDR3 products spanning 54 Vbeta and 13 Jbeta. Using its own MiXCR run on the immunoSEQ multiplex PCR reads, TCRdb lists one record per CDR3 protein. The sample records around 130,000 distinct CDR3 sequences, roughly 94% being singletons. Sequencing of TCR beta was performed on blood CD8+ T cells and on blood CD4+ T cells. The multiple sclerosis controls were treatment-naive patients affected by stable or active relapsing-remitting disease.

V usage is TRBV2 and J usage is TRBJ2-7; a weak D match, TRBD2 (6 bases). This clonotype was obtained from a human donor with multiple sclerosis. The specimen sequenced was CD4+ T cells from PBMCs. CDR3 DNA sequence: TGTGCCAGCATTACGGGAGCAGCTCCCGACGAGCAGTACTTC. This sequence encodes CASITGAAPDEQYF. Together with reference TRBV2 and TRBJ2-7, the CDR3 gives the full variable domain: EPEVTQTPSHQVTQMGQEVILRCVPISNHLYFYWYRQILGQKVEFLVSFYNNEISEKSEIFDDQFSVERPDGSNFTLKIRSTKLEDSAMYFCASITGAAPDEQYFGPGTRLTVT.